This TCR beta chain was identified during a study of cytomegalovirus exposure and HLA in healthy donors. Germline V lookup: CDR1 MDHEN, CDR2 SYDVKM. The CDR3 runs 14 residues. V lost 3 bases, J lost 6 bases, and 8 bases stayed unmatched. Concerning this clone itself: As yet, its antigen is unknown.

13 Jbeta primers and 60 Vbeta primers were used for the PCR. The method was immunoSEQ multiplex PCR; TCRdb's version includes in-frame clones alone and lacks a portion of them. The sample has just over 70,000 clones, around 70% seen once. Study-wide findings and caveats: It was taken for granted in presence/absence analyses that sequencing depth across donors was roughly uniform. Highly shared variants forming one cluster were likely a sequencing artifact. Most TCR sequences were uncommon, yet certain public TCRs appeared in many donors. The study put 150 or so TCR beta chains on its list as cytomegalovirus-associated.

The source is a human donor in good health. The chain has TRBV28 and TRBJ2-7, with 7 bases identical to TRBD1. Sequenced: PBMCs. This CDR3 reads CASSFPTGNLEQYF. CDR3 DNA: TGTGCCAGCAGTTTCCCGACAGGGAATCTCGAGCAGTACTTC.